The 21 T cell receptor beta chains reported below all come from one sample, sequenced in a study of T cells after yellow fever vaccination (dated by TCRdb to between 2017 and 2020). According to the study, the label for this sample's treatment or condition signals: live attenuated yellow fever vaccine strain. Library preparation was by 5' RACE. Sequencing was carried out with an Illumina HiSeq 2500. TCRdb trimmed public reads at Q25 via fastp, called clones via MiXCR and kept in-frame beta chains. One record per CDR3 amino acid sequence lists the most common genes and DNA. For this sample the table gives 360,000 or so distinct CDR3 sequences, of which approximately 10% were detected only once. The ten largest clones represent more than 15% of the sample. The sequences come from PBMCs, collected on the day of the first yellow fever vaccination. All receptors come from a man younger than 35 who received the YFV17D yellow fever vaccine.

J is TRBJ1-2 and V is TRBV25-1, with TRBD1 matching 9 bases. Germline loops: CDR1 MGHDK, CDR2 SYGVNS. V gave up 8 bases and J gave up 5 bases; unmatched junction bases: 3. The CDR3 runs 12 residues. CDR3 protein: CASLQGAYGYTF. The CDR3 bases are TGTGCCAGCCTACAGGGGGCTTATGGCTACACCTTC.

The chain couples TRBV28 to TRBJ2-7, with D perhaps matching TRBD1 or TRBD2 (5 bases each). V dropped 6 bases and J dropped 3 bases, with 18 bases sitting between them. Germline V lookup: CDR1 MDHEN, CDR2 SYDVKM. The CDR3 spans 15 residues. CDR3 sequence (DNA): TGTGCCAGCAGCAACCCCCGGGGCGGGCGCTACGAGCAGTACGTC. Translation gives CASSNPRGGRYEQYV.

This clonotype appeared a few times. The chain links TRBV9 to TRBJ2-2; D remains ambiguous. CDR3 size: 14 residues. The ends were cut back, 5 bases at V and 6 bases at J, with 14 bases in the middle. Germline V gene sequence: CDR1 SGDLS, CDR2 YYNGEE. The CDR3 coding sequence is TGTGCCAGCAGGGGGTTTGACCTTCCCGGGGAGCTGTTTTTT. Residues: CASRGFDLPGELFF.

This clonotype occurred many times. V is TRBV7-8 and J is TRBJ2-2; 7 bases match TRBD1. This CDR3 spans 16 amino acids. The V segment lost 0 bases and the J segment 6 bases; nucleotides outside the gene matches: 7. Germline V CDR1 and CDR2: SGHVS, FQNEAQ. The CDR3 here is CASSLAGGPFSGELFF. The CDR3 coding sequence is TGTGCCAGCAGCTTAGCAGGGGGCCCGTTCTCCGGGGAGCTGTTTTTT.

The sample holds a few counts of this clonotype. The chain joins TRBV5-1 to TRBJ2-2; D might be TRBD1 (6 bases). V was trimmed by 4 bases and J by 0 bases, leaving 10 bases between them. Germline CDR1 reads SGHRS; CDR2 reads YFSETQ. This CDR3 is built from 15 residues. The CDR3 is CASSRGTSNTGELFF. The CDR3 DNA follows: TGCGCCAGCAGCCGTGGGACATCGAACACCGGGGAGCTGTTTTTT.

This clonotype occurred a few times. The chain has TRBV29-1 and TRBJ2-1, with D possibly being TRBD1 (6 bases). This CDR3 region has 14 residues. Germline CDR1 reads SQVTM; CDR2 reads ANQGSEA. Trimming cost V 7 bases and J 2 bases, with 15 bases left between them. The CDR3 DNA sequence: TGCAGCGGGGCAGGGACACCTACCTACAATGAGCAGTTCTTC. Amino acids: CSGAGTPTYNEQFF.

This clonotype showed up just a few times. The rearrangement joins TRBV5-5 to TRBJ1-3; weak D call: TRBD1 (6 bases). The CDR3 spans 16 residues. Germline CDR1 reads SGHKS; CDR2 reads YYEKEE (reference sequence). The V and J ends lost 2 bases and 0 bases respectively, with 12 bases between them. The CDR3 DNA reads TGTGCCAGCAGCTTTCCAGGGGTTAACTCTGGAAACACCATATATTTT. Translation gives CASSFPGVNSGNTIYF.

The J gene is TRBJ2-1, the V gene TRBV19, with D possibly TRBD1 on 5 matching bases. V was clipped by 2 bases and J by 2 bases, with 10 bases between them. CDR1 and CDR2 (germline): LNHDA, SQIVND (reference sequence). This CDR3 contains 15 residues. In nucleotides, the CDR3 is TGTGCCAGTAGTATAACAGGTTTGCCCTACAATGAGCAGTTCTTC. It encodes CASSITGLPYNEQFF.

In regard to this clonotype: One end of the junction is discordant with germline, which a read error may explain. This chain links TRBV9 with TRBJ2-3; tentative D call: TRBD2 (6 bases). This CDR3 has 17 amino acids. From germline, CDR1 is SGDLS and CDR2 YYNGEE. In DNA, the CDR3 is TGTGCCAGCAGCGTAGGGTTTGGGGGGTCCGGGGCAGATATGCAGTATTTT. This sequence encodes CASSVGFGGSGADMQYF.

As regards this clonotype: Given a much more abundant clone one base away, this may be a read error. The chain is built from TRBV12-3 or TRBV12-4 and TRBJ1-1; perhaps TRBD1 as D (5 bases). The CDR3 spans 13 residues. Deletions cut 5 bases from V and 4 bases from J, with 11 bases between. The CDR3 DNA reads as TGTGCCAGCAGTAGAAGGGGAAGCACTGAAGCTTTCTTT. Its protein product is CASSRRGSTEAFF.

The chain couples TRBV19 to TRBJ1-1; no clear D gene. Trimming took 3 bases from V and 0 from J, leaving 8 bases between them. Germline CDR1 reads LNHDA; CDR2 reads SQIVND (reference sequence). CDR3 length: 14 residues. DNA of the CDR3: TGTGCCAGTAGTATCTCTGGGCTGAACACTGAAGCTTTCTTT. Protein product: CASSISGLNTEAFF.

The rearrangement links TRBV5-6 to TRBJ2-5, with 9 bases lining up with TRBD2. The CDR3 is 17 amino acids. After removal of 0 bases from V and 5 bases from J, the junction contained 11 bases not matched to a gene. Germline lookup yields CDR1 SGHDT and CDR2 YYEEEE. For the CDR3, the DNA is TGTGCCAGCAGCTTGGAGGCGAGCGGGGGGTTCGGGGAGACCCAGTACTTC. It encodes CASSLEASGGFGETQYF.

The rearrangement joins TRBV5-6 to TRBJ2-3; 7 nucleotides align to TRBD2. From germline, CDR1 is SGHDT and CDR2 YYEEEE. CDR3 length: 16 residues. Unmatched junction bases numbered 12, after V lost 5 bases and J lost 3 bases. This chain's CDR3 is CASRALWTRLTDTQYF. CDR3 bases: TGTGCCAGCAGAGCCCTGTGGACTAGATTAACAGATACGCAGTATTTT.

The chain links TRBV18 to TRBJ2-7, with a weak D call TRBD1 (6 bases). V lost 4 bases and J 6 bases, leaving 10 bases between the germline ends. Germline CDR1 reads KGHSH; CDR2 reads LQKENI. The CDR3 is 12 amino acids. DNA for the CDR3: TGTGCCAGCTCACAGAGGGGGTCCGAGCAGTACGTC. This codes for CASSQRGSEQYV.

This clonotype was detected a few times. The rearrangement uses TRBV4-1 and TRBJ1-1; D gene ambiguous. This CDR3 has 11 amino acids. The V end lost 1 base, the J end lost 7 bases, and 4 bases lay between the germline ends. CDR1 and CDR2 (germline): MGHRA, YSYEKL. The CDR3 loop reads CASSQGLEAFF. The DNA for the CDR3 is TGCGCCAGCAGCCAAGGCCTTGAAGCTTTCTTT.

V gene TRBV7-9 combines with J gene TRBJ1-4; D perhaps matches TRBD1 (5 bases). This CDR3 is built from 15 residues. Germline V gene lookup returns CDR1 SEHNR and CDR2 FQNEAQ (reference sequence). With 2 bases removed from V and 2 bases from J, the gap between germline ends came to 9 bases. The CDR3 loop is CASSLLGVTNEKLFF. CDR3 in DNA: TGTGCCAGCAGCTTATTGGGGGTCACTAATGAAAAACTGTTTTTT.

The V gene is TRBV28, the J gene TRBJ2-1; D may match TRBD1 or TRBD2 (5 bases each). CDR3 length: 17 amino acids. V was pared by 3 bases and J by 1 base, with 16 bases between. CDR1 and CDR2 from the germline V gene are MDHEN and SYDVKM. The CDR3 nucleotides are TGTGCCAGCAGTTTGTGGGGGAACCTTGGATCCTACAATGAGCAGTTCTTC. Translation: CASSLWGNLGSYNEQFF.

The gene calls are TRBV18 and TRBJ1-1, with D possibly matching TRBD1 (5 bases). The germline V gene has CDR1 KGHSH and CDR2 LQKENI. V was trimmed by 3 bases and J by 0 bases, leaving 26 bases between them. The CDR3 consists of 20 residues. The CDR3 DNA reads as TGTGCCAGCTCACCGAATTTGGGACGGGACGGGGACGGGCTGAACACTGAAGCTTTCTTT. Amino acids: CASSPNLGRDGDGLNTEAFF.

This clonotype turned up a few times. The chain is built from TRBV5-1 and TRBJ2-3; D might be TRBD2 (6 bases). The CDR3 sequence is 16 residues long. Trimming took 0 bases from V and 3 from J, leaving 14 bases between them. Germline V lookup: CDR1 SGHRS, CDR2 YFSETQ. CDR3 in DNA: TGCGCCAGCAGCTTGGGCGCACACGGACTAACAGATACGCAGTATTTT. It yields the protein CASSLGAHGLTDTQYF.

CDR3 in amino acids: CASSGKRMGGNSPLHF. CDR3 sequence (DNA): TGTGCCAGCAGCGGTAAACGGATGGGGGGAAATTCACCCCTCCACTTT. The chain couples TRBV7-8 to TRBJ1-6; tentative D call: TRBD1 (5 bases). The germline CDR1 and CDR2 sequences are SGHVS and FQNEAQ. CDR3 size: 16 residues. Between the trimmed V and J ends, which lost 5 bases and 7 bases, there was a span of 18 bases.

The table lists this clonotype with a few counts. The chain uses TRBV7-2 and TRBJ1-6; 7 bases line up with TRBD1. V lost 5 bases and J lost 10; bases outside the gene matches: 11. This CDR3 is 15 amino acids long. From germline, CDR1 is SGHTA and CDR2 FQGNSA. CDR3 in DNA: TGTGCCAGCAGCGCCTGGGGACAGCTTAACTCACCCCTCCACTTT. This gives the protein CASSAWGQLNSPLHF. Full variable domain (outside the CDR3, taken from reference TRBV7-2 and TRBJ1-6): GAGVSQSPSNKVTEKGKDVELRCDPISGHTALYWYRQSLGQGLEFLIYFQGNSAPDKSGLPSDRFSAERTGGSVSTLTIQRTQQEDSAVYLCASSAWGQLNSPLHFGNGTRLTVT.